These 21 T cell receptor beta chains were sequenced from one sample in a study of T-cell memory formation after mild COVID-19. TCRdb independently ran MiXCR on the 5' RACE reads; one entry per CDR3 protein. The table records about 250,000 distinct CDR3 sequences, 15% of them present only once. Sequencing was performed on PBMCs or a T cell subset sorted from them (not recorded which). Receptors were obtained from an adult woman who had mild COVID-19 (a few samples of this study predate the infection). Cell type and time point are not known.

The sample holds a few counts of this clonotype. The chain joins TRBV20-1 to TRBJ1-2, with D hard to call. The germline V gene encodes CDR1 DFQATT and CDR2 SNEGSKA (reference sequence). Deletions cut 2 bases from V and 3 bases from J, with 10 bases between. The CDR3 totals 13 residues. CDR3 DNA: TGCAGTGCTAGAAGAACGCGTGACTATGGCTACACCTTC. Its translation is CSARRTRDYGYTF.

There are a few counts of this clonotype. The J gene is TRBJ2-3, the V gene TRBV10-3; TRBD2 aligns across 10 bases. V shed 4 bases and J 4 bases; nucleotides not matched to a gene: 5. CDR1 is ENHRY and CDR2 is SYGVKD in the germline V gene. This CDR3 spans 15 amino acids. The CDR3 sequence is CAISGRTSGADTQYF. For the CDR3, the DNA is TGTGCCATCAGTGGCCGAACTAGCGGGGCAGATACGCAGTATTTT.

This clonotype was counted at least ten times. The J gene is TRBJ2-3, the V gene TRBV20-1; 10 bases are a match to TRBD1. This CDR3 region has 16 residues. CDR1 and CDR2 from the germline V gene are DFQATT and SNEGSKA (reference sequence). Trimming at V came to 1 base and at J to 1 base, leaving 5 bases not matched to a gene. In nucleotides, the CDR3 is TGCAGTGCTAGAGCACGCGACAGGGGGCGCACAGATACGCAGTATTTT. As protein: CSARARDRGRTDTQYF.

This clonotype was found a few times. The chain combines TRBV7-3 with TRBJ2-1; no clear D. Germline assignment: CDR1 SGHTA and CDR2 FQGTGA. The CDR3 has 15 residues. Trimming left V 2 bases short and J 4 bases short, with 12 bases between. As DNA, the CDR3 is TGTGCCAGCAGCTTATCGGCTAGTTTATACAATGAGCAGTTCTTC. Translation gives CASSLSASLYNEQFF.

V usage is TRBV5-6 and J usage is TRBJ2-2; D ambiguous. Trimming removed 4 bases at V and 8 bases at J, with 18 bases between. The V gene's germline CDR1 is SGHDT and CDR2 YYEEEE. CDR3 size: 15 residues. The CDR3 is CASSAGPNRPGELFF. The CDR3 region has the DNA TGTGCCAGCAGCGCCGGGCCGAACCGCCCAGGGGAGCTGTTTTTT. The full variable domain, rest sourced from reference TRBV5-6 and TRBJ2-2, is DAGVTQSPTHLIKTRGQQVTLRCSPKSGHDTVSWYQQALGQGPQFIFQYYEEEERQRGNFPDRFSGHQFPNYSSELNVNALLLGDSALYLCASSAGPNRPGELFFGEGSRLTVL.

The V gene is TRBV9, the J gene TRBJ1-1, with 7 bases aligning to TRBD1. Per germline, CDR1 SGDLS and CDR2 YYNGEE. The CDR3 extends over 15 amino acids. J gave up 1 base and V 6 bases, and 9 bases lay outside the gene matches. The CDR3 sequence is CASTRGGTENTEAFF. CDR3 DNA: TGTGCCAGCACCAGGGGCGGGACAGAGAACACTGAAGCTTTCTTT.

The chain employs TRBV10-3 and TRBJ1-5; no reliable D call. The CDR3 totals 13 residues. V was cut by 6 bases and J by 6 bases, with 12 bases left in between. Germline-derived CDR1 and CDR2 are ENHRY and SYGVKD. DNA of the CDR3: TGTGCCATCAGAGACCAGGAATTTCAGCCCCAGCATTTT. It encodes CAIRDQEFQPQHF.

The chain joins TRBV20-1 to TRBJ2-1, with D perhaps TRBD1 (6 bases). This CDR3 region has 14 residues. V was clipped by 6 bases and J by 7 bases, with 19 bases between them. Germline V gives CDR1 DFQATT, CDR2 SNEGSKA (reference sequence). CDR3 loop: CSAQPGTSGNEQFF. The CDR3 coding sequence is TGCAGTGCCCAACCCGGGACATCGGGGAATGAGCAGTTCTTC.

The sample holds a few counts of this clonotype. DNA of the CDR3: TGTGCCAGCACTAGGGGGGCAAGAGAGACCCAGTACTTC. Protein: CASTRGARETQYF. The V and J genes are TRBV7-9 and TRBJ2-5; either TRBD1 or TRBD2 may supply D (6 bases each). Deletions cut 7 bases from V and 4 bases from J, with 13 bases between. Germline V lookup: CDR1 SEHNR, CDR2 FQNEAQ (reference sequence). The CDR3 runs 13 residues.

The genes are TRBV18 and TRBJ2-7, with unresolved D. V was cut by 4 bases and J by 5 bases, with 15 bases left in between. Germline V gene data show CDR1 as KGHSH and CDR2 as LQKENI. The CDR3 has 14 residues. The CDR3 spells CASSLQRELDEQYF. The CDR3, as DNA: TGTGCCAGCTCACTACAAAGAGAGTTAGACGAGCAGTACTTC. The full variable domain, its missing parts supplied by reference TRBV18 and TRBJ2-7, is NAGVMQNPRHLVRRRGQEARLRCSPMKGHSHVYWYRQLPEEGLKFMVYLQKENIIDESGMPKERFSAEFPKEGPSILRIQQVVRGDSAAYFCASSLQRELDEQYFGPGTRLTVT.

This chain uses TRBV20-1 with TRBJ1-6; D not certain. This CDR3 comprises 13 residues. V was trimmed by 3 bases and J by 10 bases, leaving 13 bases between them. Germline V gene sequence: CDR1 DFQATT, CDR2 SNEGSKA (reference sequence). The CDR3 sequence: CSARAEGISPLHF. The DNA of the CDR3 is TGCAGTGCTAGGGCCGAAGGAATATCACCCCTCCACTTT.

The rearrangement joins TRBV3-1 to TRBJ1-1; TRBD1 matches 7 bases. Germline V gives CDR1 LGHDT, CDR2 YNNKEL (reference sequence). With V trimmed by 6 bases and J by 4 bases, 8 bases remained unmatched. This CDR3 region has 14 residues. Here the CDR3 reads CASSKDRVGTEAFF. Here the CDR3 DNA reads TGTGCCAGCAGTAAAGACAGGGTTGGCACTGAAGCTTTCTTT.

This sequence joins TRBV6-6 and TRBJ2-1; 8 bases are a match to TRBD2. With 9 bases clipped from V and 5 bases from J, the junction kept 9 bases outside the gene matches. Germline V gene data show CDR1 as MNHNY and CDR2 as SVGAGI (reference sequence). CDR3 length: 14 amino acids. The CDR3 protein is CASRTRGGNNEQFF. CDR3 nucleotides: TGTGCCAGTCGAACTCGGGGGGGGAACAATGAGCAGTTCTTC.

This chain joins TRBV20-1 and TRBJ1-1; D gene uncertain. This CDR3 has 15 residues. CDR1 is DFQATT, CDR2 SNEGSKA, per germline (reference sequence). V was pared by 0 bases and J by 0 bases, with 11 bases between. CDR3 in amino acids: CSAREESRLNTEAFF. The CDR3 region has the DNA TGCAGTGCTAGAGAGGAATCGCGATTGAACACTGAAGCTTTCTTT.

This clonotype has a handful of counts. This chain links TRBV24-1 with TRBJ2-3, with 9 bases that match TRBD2. The CDR3 is made up of 16 amino acids. Germline V gene data show CDR1 as KGHDR and CDR2 as SFDVKD. V was clipped by 3 bases and J by 1 base; unmatched bases: 4. The DNA of the CDR3 is TGTGCCACCAGTGATCCTCTAGCGGGACGCACAGATACGCAGTATTTT. Translated: CATSDPLAGRTDTQYF.

CDR3 amino acids: CSARGFTTDTQYF. CDR3 bases: TGCAGTGCTAGAGGCTTCACCACAGATACGCAGTATTTT. V is TRBV20-1 and J is TRBJ2-3; D is ambiguous. Germline V gene sequence: CDR1 DFQATT, CDR2 SNEGSKA (reference sequence). This CDR3 is built from 13 residues. With 1 base removed from V and 2 bases from J, the gap between germline ends came to 7 bases.

This chain links TRBV20-1 with TRBJ2-7; 10 positions agree with TRBD1. Per the germline V gene, CDR1 is DFQATT and CDR2 is SNEGSKA (reference sequence). V gave up 5 bases and J gave up 0 bases; unmatched junction bases: 4. This CDR3 has 14 amino acids. The CDR3 reads CSAGDRGSSYEQYF. In nucleotides, the CDR3 is TGCAGTGCTGGGGACAGGGGAAGCTCCTACGAGCAGTACTTC.

As DNA, the CDR3 is TGTGCCATCAGTGATCTACAGGGGAGGTCTGGGGCCAACGTCCTGACTTTC. It yields the protein CAISDLQGRSGANVLTF. This sequence joins TRBV10-3 and TRBJ2-6, with D possibly matching TRBD1 (7 bases). The CDR3 length is 17 residues. Germline CDR1 reads ENHRY; CDR2 reads SYGVKD. Trimming removed 3 bases from V and 1 base from J, with 13 bases in between.

The table lists this clonotype with many counts. The rearrangement uses TRBV6-5 and TRBJ2-6; D remains unclear. The CDR3 spans 16 residues. V was pared by 7 bases and J by 0 bases, with 13 bases between. The germline CDR1 and CDR2 sequences are MNHEY and SVGAGI. The CDR3 DNA sequence: TGTGCCAGCAAGACGATAATTGCCTCTGGGGCCAACGTCCTGACTTTC. Translating it yields CASKTIIASGANVLTF.

This clonotype was observed many times. The genes are TRBV5-1 and TRBJ2-3; the D gene is possibly TRBD1 (7 bases). Germline V gene sequence: CDR1 SGHRS, CDR2 YFSETQ. The ends were cut back, 4 bases at V and 8 bases at J, with 20 bases in the middle. CDR3 length: 15 residues. Written as DNA, the CDR3 is TGCGCCAGCAGCGAATCCCTCTCAGGGGGGTCTACGCAGTATTTT. It specifies CASSESLSGGSTQYF.

The rearrangement links TRBV12-3 or TRBV12-4 to TRBJ1-1; 9 bases fit TRBD1. The CDR3 has 14 amino acids. The J segment lost 5 bases and the V segment lost 6 bases, leaving 7 bases of the junction unmatched. The CDR3 spells CASSQDRGGTEAFF. The CDR3 DNA follows: TGTGCCAGCAGCCAGGACAGGGGAGGAACTGAAGCTTTCTTT.